The entry below describes one TCR beta chain. The sample is drawn from a study of blood T cell repertoires in COVID-19. Study-level background: Acute and convalescent COVID-19 samples came from the United States, Italy and Spain. The analysed material was cDNA or gDNA that came from T cells, B-cell-depleted T cells, or PBMCs.

In the original analysis: Estimation of nucleated cell counts relied on the amplification of reference gene primers. Assay: immunoSEQ multiplex PCR; the TCRdb copy retains only in-frame clones and omits some. V and J calls and clone size are as listed in that table; D and trimming were resolved from the DNA. The table includes over 100,000 clones, approximately 83% detected once. CDR1 is MNHNS and CDR2 is SASEGT in the germline V gene. J was trimmed by 0 bases and V by 4 bases; bases with no gene match: 5. This CDR3 has 17 amino acids. The sequence came from a man older than 75 with acute or convalescent COVID-19. The rearrangement uses TRBV6-1 and TRBJ2-7, with 14 bases matching TRBD2. Sequenced: peripheral blood. The chain's CDR3 is CASSARTSGGLSYEQYF. CDR3 bases: TGTGCCAGCAGTGCCCGGACTAGCGGGGGGCTCTCCTACGAGCAGTACTTC.